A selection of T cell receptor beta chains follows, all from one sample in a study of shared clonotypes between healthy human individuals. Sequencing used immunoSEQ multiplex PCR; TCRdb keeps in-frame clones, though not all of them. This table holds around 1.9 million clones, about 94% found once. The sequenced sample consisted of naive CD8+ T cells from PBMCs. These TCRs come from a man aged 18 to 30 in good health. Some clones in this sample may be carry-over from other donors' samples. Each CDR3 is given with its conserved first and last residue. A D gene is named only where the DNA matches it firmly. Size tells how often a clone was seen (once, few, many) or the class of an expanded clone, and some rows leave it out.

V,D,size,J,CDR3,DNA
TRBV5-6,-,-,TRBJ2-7,CASSGGETYEQYF,TGTGCCAGCAGCGGAGGGGAAACCTACGAGCAGTACTTC
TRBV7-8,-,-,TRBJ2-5,CASSLARGQETQYF,TGTGCCAGCAGCTTGGCTCGGGGCCAAGAGACCCAGTACTTC
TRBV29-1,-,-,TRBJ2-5,CSAAGVLETQYF,TGCAGCGCCGCGGGCGTTTTGGAGACCCAGTACTTC
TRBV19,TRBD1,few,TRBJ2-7,CATLGGTGAYEQYF,TGTGCCACCCTAGGAGGGACAGGGGCCTACGAGCAGTACTTC
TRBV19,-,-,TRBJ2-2,CASTWQGGVGELFF,TGTGCCAGTACTTGGCAGGGGGGTGTCGGGGAGCTGTTTTTT
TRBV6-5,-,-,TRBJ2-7,CASSRRSQVPYEQYF,TGTGCCAGCAGTCGGAGGAGCCAGGTTCCCTACGAGCAGTACTTC
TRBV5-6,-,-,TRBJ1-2,CASSLSLYGYTF,TGTGCCAGCAGCTTGAGTCTCTATGGCTACACCTTC
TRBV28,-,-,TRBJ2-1,CASRARGNEQFF,TGTGCCAGCAGAGCAAGGGGTAATGAGCAGTTCTTC
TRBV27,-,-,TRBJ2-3,CASYDGILTDTQYF,TGTGCCAGCTACGACGGGATACTCACAGATACGCAGTATTTT
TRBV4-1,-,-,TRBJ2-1,CASSQDLRNNEQFF,TGCGCCAGCAGCCAAGATCTCCGAAACAATGAGCAGTTCTTC
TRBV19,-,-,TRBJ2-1,CASSTKPGAEQFF,TGTGCCAGTAGTACCAAGCCCGGGGCCGAGCAGTTCTTC
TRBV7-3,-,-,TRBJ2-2,CASSLKGTLLTGELFF,TGTGCCAGCAGCTTAAAGGGGACCTTACTCACCGGGGAGCTGTTTTTT
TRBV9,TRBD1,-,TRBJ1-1,CASSAGTGGFSEAFF,TGTGCCAGCAGCGCCGGGACAGGGGGCTTCTCTGAAGCTTTCTTT
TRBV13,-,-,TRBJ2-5,CASSLGWSSKETQYF,TGTGCCAGCAGCTTAGGTTGGTCTAGTAAAGAGACCCAGTACTTC
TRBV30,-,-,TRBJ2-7,CAWSVLKGYEQYF,TGTGCCTGGAGTGTACTAAAGGGTTACGAGCAGTACTTC
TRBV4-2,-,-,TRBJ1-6,CASSQGTYGNSPLHF,TGTGCCAGCAGCCAGGGAACCTACGGGAATTCACCCCTCCACTTT
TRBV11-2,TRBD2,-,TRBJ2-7,CASSTQTSGRGEQYF,TGTGCCAGCAGCACCCAAACTAGCGGGAGAGGCGAGCAGTACTTC
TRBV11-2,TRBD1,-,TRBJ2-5,CASSRDSSRETQYF,TGTGCCAGCAGCAGGGACAGCTCAAGGGAGACCCAGTACTTC
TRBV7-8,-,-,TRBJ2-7,CASSWGAEGGEQYF,TGTGCCAGCAGTTGGGGGGCAGAGGGTGGCGAGCAGTACTTC
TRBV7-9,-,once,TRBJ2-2,CASSLRDSLAGELFF,TGTGCCAGCAGCCTCCGGGACTCCCTTGCCGGGGAGCTGTTTTTT
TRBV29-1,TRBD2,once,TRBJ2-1,CSVAIRLAGGPYNEQFF,TGCAGCGTTGCTATCCGACTAGCGGGAGGGCCGTACAATGAGCAGTTCTTC
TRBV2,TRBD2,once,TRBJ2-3,CASSELAGVADTQYF,TGTGCCAGCAGTGAGCTAGCGGGAGTTGCAGATACGCAGTATTTT
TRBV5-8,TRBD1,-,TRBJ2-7,CASNRGPGYHEQYF,TGTGCCAGTAACAGGGGTCCAGGGTACCACGAGCAGTACTTC